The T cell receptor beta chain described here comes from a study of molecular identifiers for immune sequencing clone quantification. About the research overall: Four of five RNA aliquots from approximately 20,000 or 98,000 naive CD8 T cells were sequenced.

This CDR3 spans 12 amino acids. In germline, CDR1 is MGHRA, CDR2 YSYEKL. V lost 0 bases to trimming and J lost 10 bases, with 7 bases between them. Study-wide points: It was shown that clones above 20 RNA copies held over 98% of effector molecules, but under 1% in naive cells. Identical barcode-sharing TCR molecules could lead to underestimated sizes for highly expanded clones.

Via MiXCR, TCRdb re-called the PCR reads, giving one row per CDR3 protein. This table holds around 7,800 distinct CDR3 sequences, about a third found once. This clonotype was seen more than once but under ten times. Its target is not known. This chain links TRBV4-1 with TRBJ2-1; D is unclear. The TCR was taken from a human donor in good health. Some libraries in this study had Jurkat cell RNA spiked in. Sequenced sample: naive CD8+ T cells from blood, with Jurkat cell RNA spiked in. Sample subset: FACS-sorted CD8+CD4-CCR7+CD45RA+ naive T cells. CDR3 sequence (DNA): TGCGCCAGCAGCCAAGAGGTCCACGAGCAGTTCTTC. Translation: CASSQEVHEQFF.